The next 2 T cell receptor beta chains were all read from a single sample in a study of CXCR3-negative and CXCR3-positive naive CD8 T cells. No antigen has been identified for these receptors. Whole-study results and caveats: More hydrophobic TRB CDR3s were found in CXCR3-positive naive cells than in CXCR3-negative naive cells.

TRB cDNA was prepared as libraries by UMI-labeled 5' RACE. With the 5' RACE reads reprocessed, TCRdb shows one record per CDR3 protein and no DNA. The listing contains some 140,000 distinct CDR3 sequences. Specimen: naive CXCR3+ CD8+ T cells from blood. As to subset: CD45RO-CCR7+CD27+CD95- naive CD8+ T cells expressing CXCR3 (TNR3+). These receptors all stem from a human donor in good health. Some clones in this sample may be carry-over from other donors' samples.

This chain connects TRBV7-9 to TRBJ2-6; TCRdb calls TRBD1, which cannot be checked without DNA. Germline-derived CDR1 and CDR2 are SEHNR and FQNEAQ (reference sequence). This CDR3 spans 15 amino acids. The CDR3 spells CASSPGPPGANVLTF.

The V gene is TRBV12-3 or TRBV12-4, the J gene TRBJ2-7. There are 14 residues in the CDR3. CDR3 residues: CASSSSASSYEQYF.